Listed below are T cell receptor beta chains from one sample, sequenced in a study of cytotoxic CD8 clonotypes in ibrutinib-treated CLL. Some clones are missing from TCRdb's copy, which holds only in-frame ones; the method was immunoSEQ multiplex PCR. The sample includes around 160,000 clones, 70% to 90% of them seen just once. The sample consisted of PBMCs, taken at disease progression, from a patient treated with ibrutinib. Receptor source: a human donor with chronic lymphocytic leukemia. CDR3s include the opening cysteine and the closing phenylalanine or tryptophan. D genes are given only for firm matches. Expanded clones are given a class, and other clones once, few, many or no size at all.

d_gene | j_gene | abundance | v_gene | CDR3nt | CDR3aa
. | TRBJ1-2 | once | TRBV5-1 | TGCGCCAGCTCAGGGTTTGCTGCCGCTCGAGATGGCTACACCTTC | CASSGFAAARDGYTF
. | TRBJ1-2 | . | TRBV2 | TGTGCCAGCAGTGAGCAACAGGGTTTTTGGTATGGCTACACCTTC | CASSEQQGFWYGYTF
. | TRBJ1-2 | . | TRBV7-2 | TGTGCCAGCAGCTTAGCGTCTGGGGCAGAAGGTGGCTACACCTTC | CASSLASGAEGGYTF
TRBD1 | TRBJ2-7 | . | TRBV19 | TGTGCCAGTAGTTACACCCTGCAGGGGGCTTCGTACGAGCAGTACTTC | CASSYTLQGASYEQYF
. | TRBJ2-2 | . | TRBV6-1 | TGTGCCAGCAGTGAAGGTCTGCGGGCAAGGGGATCGAACACCGGGGAGCTGTTTTTT | CASSEGLRARGSNTGELFF
. | TRBJ1-2 | . | TRBV4-3 | TGCGCCAGCAGCCCTGGAGCGGGGGGCAAGTATGGCTACACCTTC | CASSPGAGGKYGYTF
. | TRBJ1-4 | . | TRBV5-1 | TGCGCCAGCAGCTTGCGGGGGGAGTTTGAAAAACTGTTTTTT | CASSLRGEFEKLFF
TRBD2 | TRBJ2-1 | . | TRBV10-1 | TGCGCCAGCGGTTCGAGCGGGAGCTCCTACAATGAGCAGTTCTTC | CASGSSGSSYNEQFF
. | TRBJ1-4 | . | TRBV27 | TGTGCCAGCAGTTTCGTAATACATGAAAAACTGTTTTTT | CASSFVIHEKLFF
. | TRBJ2-5 | . | TRBV5-1 | TGCGCCAGCAGGCGGTGGGAGTTGCAAGAGACCCAGTACTTC | CASRRWELQETQYF
. | TRBJ2-3 | . | TRBV4-1 | TGCGCCAGCAGCCAAGGGGTAGCGCGCACAGATACGCAGTATTTT | CASSQGVARTDTQYF
. | TRBJ2-1 | . | TRBV15 | TGTGCCACCAGCAGAGACGTGAGAATTAATTCTGTCAGGGGAATCCCTCACAATGAGCAGTTCTTC | CATSRDVRINSVRGIPHNEQFF
TRBD2 | TRBJ2-7 | . | TRBV27 | TGTGCCAGCAGTTTTTATGGCGGGAGGGCAAAAAAGTACGAGCAGTACTTC | CASSFYGGRAKKYEQYF
TRBD2 | TRBJ2-7 | . | TRBV10-1 | TGCGCCAGCAGTGAGACCTTAGCGGGAGGGACGTACGAGCAGTACTTC | CASSETLAGGTYEQYF
. | TRBJ2-7 | . | TRBV14 | TGTGCCAGCAGCCCTAGTTACGGCCGTGGGGGAACCTACGAGCAGTACTTC | CASSPSYGRGGTYEQYF
TRBD2 | TRBJ2-2 | . | TRBV4-1 | TGCGCCAGCAGCCAAGATCTTTTTTCTAGCGGGGGCCAGAGCGGGGAGCTGTTTTTT | CASSQDLFSSGGQSGELFF
. | TRBJ1-1 | . | TRBV5-8 | TGTGCCAGCAGCTTGCCAGGTCTTAGGGTAGACACTGAAGCTTTCTTT | CASSLPGLRVDTEAFF
TRBD1 | TRBJ1-4 | . | TRBV5-4 | TGTGCCAGCAGGGTGACGGGACAGGGTGTTTCTGGCGAAAAACTGTTTTTT | CASRVTGQGVSGEKLFF
. | TRBJ2-3 | . | TRBV5-6 | TGTGCCAGCAGCTTGGTACGGGTTAACACAGATACGCAGTATTTT | CASSLVRVNTDTQYF
TRBD2 | TRBJ2-1 | . | TRBV9 | TGTGCCAGCAGCCCACGGACTAGCGGGAGTTCCGTATACAATGAGCAGTTCTTC | CASSPRTSGSSVYNEQFF
. | TRBJ2-7 | . | TRBV9 | TGTGCCAGCAGCGCAGGCCCGGGCGGCGAGCAGTACTTC | CASSAGPGGEQYF
. | TRBJ2-7 | . | TRBV7-8 | TGTGCCAGCAGCCCTCAGATGACCCGATACGAGCAGTACTTC | CASSPQMTRYEQYF
. | TRBJ2-3 | . | TRBV7-2 | TGTGCCAGCTCCCCAGCCCCTCGCACAGATACGCAGTATTTT | CASSPAPRTDTQYF
. | TRBJ1-2 | . | TRBV4-3 | TGCGCCAGCAGCCAAGATCCCCAGGGGCGCACTCCTAACTATGGCTACACCTTC | CASSQDPQGRTPNYGYTF
. | TRBJ1-5 | . | TRBV18 | TGTGCCAGCTCACCAATTGGCGATAGCAATCAGCCCCAGCATTTT | CASSPIGDSNQPQHF
TRBD2 | TRBJ2-2 | . | TRBV9 | TGTGCCAGCACCCTAGCGGGAGAATCCGGGGAGCTGTTTTTT | CASTLAGESGELFF
. | TRBJ1-1 | once | TRBV7-2 | TGTGCCAGCAGCTTAGTTTCGGGACCTCTTACCGAAGCTTTCTTT | CASSLVSGPLTEAFF
. | TRBJ1-3 | . | TRBV4-3 | TGCGCCAGCAGCCAAGATCACGGTGGAAACACCATATATTTT | CASSQDHGGNTIYF
TRBD1 | TRBJ1-3 | . | TRBV6-1 | TGTGCCAGCAGTGAAGAACCACAGGGGGCTGGAAACACCATATATTTT | CASSEEPQGAGNTIYF
. | TRBJ1-1 | . | TRBV30 | TGTGCCTGGAGTGTAGACAGGAACACTGAAGCTTTCTTT | CAWSVDRNTEAFF
TRBD1 | TRBJ1-5 | . | TRBV5-8 | TGTGCCAGCAGCCTGCTCGACAGGGCCAATCAGCCCCAGCATTTT | CASSLLDRANQPQHF
TRBD1 | TRBJ2-2 | . | TRBV7-6 | TGTGCCAGCAGGTTGTGGCAGGGGGAGAGGGCCGGGGAGCTGTTTTTT | CASRLWQGERAGELFF
. | TRBJ1-3 | . | TRBV19 | TGTGCCAGTAGTATCTCACCCCTTGAAAACACCATATATTTT | CASSISPLENTIYF
TRBD2 | TRBJ2-1 | . | TRBV10-3 | TGTGCCATCAGTGGTGGGCTAGCGGGAGGGGGGATCTACAATGAGCAGTTCTTC | CAISGGLAGGGIYNEQFF
. | TRBJ2-2 | . | TRBV4-1 | TGCGCCAGCAGCCAGGCCCTAACCGGGACTTCGACCGGGGAGCTGTTTTTT | CASSQALTGTSTGELFF
. | TRBJ2-5 | . | TRBV9 | TGTGCCAGCAGCGTAGCTGTCGGGGGAGAGACCCAGTACTTC | CASSVAVGGETQYF
TRBD1 | TRBJ1-4 | once | TRBV28 | TGTGCCAGCAGTTATACAGGGGCTGCAACTAATGAAAAACTGTTTTTT | CASSYTGAATNEKLFF